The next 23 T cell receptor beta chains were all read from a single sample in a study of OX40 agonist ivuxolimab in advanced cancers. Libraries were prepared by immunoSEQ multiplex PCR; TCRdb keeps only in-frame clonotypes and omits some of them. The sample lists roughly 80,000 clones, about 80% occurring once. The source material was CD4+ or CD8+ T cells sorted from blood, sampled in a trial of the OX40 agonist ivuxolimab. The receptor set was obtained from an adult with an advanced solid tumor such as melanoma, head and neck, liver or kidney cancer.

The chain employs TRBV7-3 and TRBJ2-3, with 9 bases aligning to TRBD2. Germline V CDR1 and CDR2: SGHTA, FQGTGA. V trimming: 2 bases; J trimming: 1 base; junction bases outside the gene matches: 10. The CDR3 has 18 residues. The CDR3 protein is CASSLSLAGGLGTDTQYF. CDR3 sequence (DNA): TGTGCCAGCAGCTTATCTTTGGCGGGGGGGCTTGGCACAGATACGCAGTATTTT.

The CDR3 here is CASSPRIGRTYEQYF. Here the CDR3 DNA reads TGCGCCAGCAGCCCTCGGATAGGGAGGACCTACGAGCAGTACTTC. The chain is built from TRBV4-1 and TRBJ2-7, with D perhaps matching TRBD2 (6 bases). The CDR3 is 15 residues long. The germline V and J ends were trimmed by 4 bases and 2 bases, with 15 bases remaining between them. Germline V CDR1 and CDR2: MGHRA, YSYEKL.

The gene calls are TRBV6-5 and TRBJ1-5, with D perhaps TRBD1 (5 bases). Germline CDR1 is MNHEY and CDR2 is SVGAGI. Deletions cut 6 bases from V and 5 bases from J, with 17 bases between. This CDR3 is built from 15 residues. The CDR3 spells CASSPADRGYQPQHF. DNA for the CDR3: TGTGCCAGCAGCCCGGCCGACAGAGGGTATCAGCCCCAGCATTTT.

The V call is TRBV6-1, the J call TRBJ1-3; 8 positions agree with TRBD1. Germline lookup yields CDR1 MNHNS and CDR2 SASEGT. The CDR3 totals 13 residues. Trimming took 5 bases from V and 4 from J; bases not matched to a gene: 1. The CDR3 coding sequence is TGTGCCAGCAGTTGGGACAGGGGAAACACCATATATTTT. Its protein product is CASSWDRGNTIYF.

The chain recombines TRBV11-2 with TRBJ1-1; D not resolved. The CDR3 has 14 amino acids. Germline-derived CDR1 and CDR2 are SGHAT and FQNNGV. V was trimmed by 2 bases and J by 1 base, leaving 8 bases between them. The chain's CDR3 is CASSLSRGNTEAFF. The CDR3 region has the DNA TGTGCCAGCAGCTTATCACGGGGGAACACTGAAGCTTTCTTT.

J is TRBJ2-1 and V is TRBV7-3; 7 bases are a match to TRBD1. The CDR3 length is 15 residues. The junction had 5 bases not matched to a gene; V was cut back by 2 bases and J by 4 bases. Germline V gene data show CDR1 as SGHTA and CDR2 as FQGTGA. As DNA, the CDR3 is TGTGCCAGCAGCTTATCTGGACAGGAATACAATGAGCAGTTCTTC. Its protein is CASSLSGQEYNEQFF.

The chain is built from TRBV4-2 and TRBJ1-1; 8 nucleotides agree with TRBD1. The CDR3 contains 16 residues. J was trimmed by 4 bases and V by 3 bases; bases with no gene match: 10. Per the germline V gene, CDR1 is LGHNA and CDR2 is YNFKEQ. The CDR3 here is CASSHYYPDRATEAFF. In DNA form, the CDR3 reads TGTGCCAGCAGCCACTACTACCCGGACAGGGCCACTGAAGCTTTCTTT.

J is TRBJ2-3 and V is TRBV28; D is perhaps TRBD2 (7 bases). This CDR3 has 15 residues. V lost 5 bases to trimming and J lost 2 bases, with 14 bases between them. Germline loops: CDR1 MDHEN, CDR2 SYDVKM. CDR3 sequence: CASSEGGGLTDTQYF. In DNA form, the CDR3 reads TGTGCCAGCAGTGAAGGGGGGGGTCTCACAGATACGCAGTATTTT.

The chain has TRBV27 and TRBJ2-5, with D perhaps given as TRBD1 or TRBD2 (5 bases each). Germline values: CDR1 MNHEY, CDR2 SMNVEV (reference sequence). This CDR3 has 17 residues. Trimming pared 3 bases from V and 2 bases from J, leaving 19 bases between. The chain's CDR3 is CASSFRARAGKQETQYF. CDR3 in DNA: TGTGCCAGCAGTTTTCGAGCGCGGGCAGGGAAGCAAGAGACCCAGTACTTC.

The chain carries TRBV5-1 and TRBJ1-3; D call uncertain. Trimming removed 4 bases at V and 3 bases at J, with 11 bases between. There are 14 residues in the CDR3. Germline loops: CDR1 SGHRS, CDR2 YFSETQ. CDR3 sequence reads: CASSPMDGGNTIYF. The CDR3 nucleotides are TGCGCCAGCAGCCCCATGGATGGTGGAAACACCATATATTTT.

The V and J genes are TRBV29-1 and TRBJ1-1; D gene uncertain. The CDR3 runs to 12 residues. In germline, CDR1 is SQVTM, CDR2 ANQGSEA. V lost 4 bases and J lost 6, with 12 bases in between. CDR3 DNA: TGCAGCGTTGTGCGGGGAATCGCTGAAGCTTTCTTT. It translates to CSVVRGIAEAFF.

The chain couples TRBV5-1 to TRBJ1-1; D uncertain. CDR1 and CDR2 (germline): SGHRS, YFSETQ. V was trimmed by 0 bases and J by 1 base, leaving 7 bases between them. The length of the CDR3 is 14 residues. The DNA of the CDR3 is TGCGCCAGCAGCTTGGCACCCCCGAACACTGAAGCTTTCTTT. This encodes CASSLAPPNTEAFF.

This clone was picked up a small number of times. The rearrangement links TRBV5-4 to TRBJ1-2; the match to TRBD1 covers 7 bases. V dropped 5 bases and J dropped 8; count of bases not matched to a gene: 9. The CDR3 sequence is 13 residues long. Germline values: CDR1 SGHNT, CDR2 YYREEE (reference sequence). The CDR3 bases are TGTGCCAGCAGATCTGACAGGGTCAGAGGCTACACCTTC. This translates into CASRSDRVRGYTF.

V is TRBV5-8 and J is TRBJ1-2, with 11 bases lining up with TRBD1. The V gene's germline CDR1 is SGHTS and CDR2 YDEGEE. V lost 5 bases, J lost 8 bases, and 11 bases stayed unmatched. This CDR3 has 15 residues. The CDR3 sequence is CASSMGQGDRLGYTF. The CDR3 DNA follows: TGTGCCAGCAGTATGGGACAGGGGGACAGACTCGGCTACACCTTC.

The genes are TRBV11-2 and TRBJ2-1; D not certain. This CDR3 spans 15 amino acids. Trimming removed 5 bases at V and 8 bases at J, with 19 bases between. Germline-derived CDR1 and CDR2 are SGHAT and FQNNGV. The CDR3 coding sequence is TGTGCCAGCAGCAACCGGGCCACCGGCATAGATGAGCAGTTCTTC. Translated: CASSNRATGIDEQFF.

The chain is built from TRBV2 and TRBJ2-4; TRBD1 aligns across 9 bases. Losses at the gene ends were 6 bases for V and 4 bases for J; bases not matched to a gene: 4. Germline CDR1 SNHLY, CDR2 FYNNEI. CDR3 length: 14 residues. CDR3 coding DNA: TGTGCCAGCAGCGCAGACAGGGGGAAAAACATTCAGTACTTC. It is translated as CASSADRGKNIQYF. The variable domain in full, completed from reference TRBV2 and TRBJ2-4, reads EPEVTQTPSHQVTQMGQEVILRCVPISNHLYFYWYRQILGQKVEFLVSFYNNEISEKSEIFDDQFSVERPDGSNFTLKIRSTKLEDSAMYFCASSADRGKNIQYFGAGTRLSVL.

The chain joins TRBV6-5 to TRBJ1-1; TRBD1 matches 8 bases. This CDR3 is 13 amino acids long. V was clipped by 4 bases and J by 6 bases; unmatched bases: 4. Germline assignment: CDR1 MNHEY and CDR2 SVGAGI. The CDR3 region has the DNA TGTGCCAGCAGTTTACAGGGGGTTGCTGAAGCTTTCTTT. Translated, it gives CASSLQGVAEAFF.

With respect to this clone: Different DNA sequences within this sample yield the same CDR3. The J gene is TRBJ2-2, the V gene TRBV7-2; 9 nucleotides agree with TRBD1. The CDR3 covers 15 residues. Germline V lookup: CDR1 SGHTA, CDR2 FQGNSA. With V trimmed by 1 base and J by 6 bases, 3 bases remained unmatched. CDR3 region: CASSLGTGEAGELFF. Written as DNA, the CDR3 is TGTGCCAGCAGCTTAGGGACAGGGGAAGCCGGGGAGCTGTTTTTT.

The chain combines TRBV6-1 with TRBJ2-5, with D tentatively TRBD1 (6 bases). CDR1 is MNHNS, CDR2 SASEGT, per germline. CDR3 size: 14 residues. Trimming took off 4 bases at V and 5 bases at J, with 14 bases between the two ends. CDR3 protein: CASSGNRASETQYF. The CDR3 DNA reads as TGTGCCAGCAGTGGCAACAGGGCGAGCGAGACCCAGTACTTC.

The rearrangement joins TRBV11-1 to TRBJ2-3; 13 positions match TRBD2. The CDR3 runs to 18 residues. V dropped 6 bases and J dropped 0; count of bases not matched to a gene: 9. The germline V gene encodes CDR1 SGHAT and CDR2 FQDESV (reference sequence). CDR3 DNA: TGTGCCAGCAGGCTACCGGGACTAGCGGGGACTAGCACAGATACGCAGTATTTT. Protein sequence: CASRLPGLAGTSTDTQYF.

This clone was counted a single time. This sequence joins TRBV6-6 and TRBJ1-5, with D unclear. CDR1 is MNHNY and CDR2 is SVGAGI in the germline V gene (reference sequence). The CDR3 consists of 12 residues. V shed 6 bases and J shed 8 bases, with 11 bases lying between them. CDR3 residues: CASRVSSEPQHF. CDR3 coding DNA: TGTGCCAGCAGGGTTAGTTCGGAGCCCCAGCATTTT.

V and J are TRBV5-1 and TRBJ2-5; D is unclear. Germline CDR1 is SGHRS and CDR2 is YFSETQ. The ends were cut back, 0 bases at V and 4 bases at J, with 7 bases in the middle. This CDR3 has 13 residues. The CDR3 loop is CASSLELGETQYF. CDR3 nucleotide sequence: TGCGCCAGCAGCTTGGAGCTTGGAGAGACCCAGTACTTC.

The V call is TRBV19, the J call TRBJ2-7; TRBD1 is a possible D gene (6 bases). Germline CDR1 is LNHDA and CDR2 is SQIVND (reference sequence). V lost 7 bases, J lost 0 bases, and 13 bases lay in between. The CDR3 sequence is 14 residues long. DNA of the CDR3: TGTGCCAGTATGACTACAGGGAACTCCTACGAGCAGTACTTC. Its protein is CASMTTGNSYEQYF.